A selection of T cell receptor beta chains follows, all from one sample in a study of blood T cells in healthy people across ages. TCRdb used MiXCR to reprocess the 5' RACE reads, holding one entry per CDR3 protein. The table records about a million distinct CDR3 sequences, around two fifths of them present only once. The sequenced sample was blood. These receptors came from a man aged 18 to 35 in good health. CDR3s include the opening cysteine and the closing phenylalanine or tryptophan. The D gene is left open where the match is weak. Some rows mark clone size as missing; the rest say once, few, many or name a class of expanded clone.

v_gene	d_gene	abundance	j_gene	len	CDR3aa	CDR3nt
TRBV21-1	-	few	TRBJ1-4	15	CASNRGRGSNEKLFF	TGTGCCAGCAACAGGGGGCGCGGCTCTAATGAAAAACTGTTTTTT
TRBV10-3	-	-	TRBJ1-4	13	CAIARDGDEKLFF	TGTGCCATTGCTCGGGACGGGGATGAAAAACTGTTTTTT
TRBV9	-	-	TRBJ2-3	14	CASSAASGTDTQYF	TGTGCCAGCAGCGCCGCTAGCGGCACAGATACGCAGTATTTT
TRBV4-3	-	few	TRBJ2-7	14	CASSQDLEQVEQYF	TGCGCCAGCAGCCAAGATCTCGAACAGGTCGAGCAGTACTTC
TRBV3-1	TRBD1	-	TRBJ2-1	15	CASSLMTGDYNEQFF	TGTGCCAGCAGCTTAATGACAGGGGACTACAATGAGCAGTTCTTC
TRBV7-8	TRBD1	-	TRBJ1-5	13	CASTGGGAQPQHF	TGTGCCAGCACCGGAGGGGGCGCCCAGCCCCAGCATTTT
TRBV6-2/TRBV6-3	-	-	TRBJ1-1	20	CASSSGDWRLLRSMNTEAFF	TGTGCCAGCAGTTCAGGTGATTGGCGACTTTTAAGGTCAATGAACACTGAAGCTTTCTTT
TRBV4-3	TRBD1	-	TRBJ2-3	17	CASSQDLRQGVTDTQYF	TGCGCCAGCAGCCAAGATTTGCGACAGGGGGTCACAGATACGCAGTATTTT
TRBV18	-	few	TRBJ2-3	14	CASSPGHPTDTQYF	TGTGCCAGCTCACCGGGACACCCCACAGATACGCAGTATTTT
TRBV6-5	-	-	TRBJ2-1	16	CASSYSYSTPNIEQFF	TGTGCCAGCAGTTACTCGTATAGTACCCCCAACATTGAGCAGTTCTTC
TRBV11-2	-	-	TRBJ1-1	15	CASSFGRGRPTEAFF	TGTGCCAGCAGCTTCGGCAGGGGTCGTCCCACTGAAGCTTTCTTT
TRBV6-4	-	-	TRBJ2-3	13	CASSDLVGDTQYF	TGTGCCAGCAGTGACCTTGTGGGAGATACGCAGTATTTT
TRBV9	-	-	TRBJ2-3	14	CASRPGVLTDTQYF	TGTGCCAGCAGGCCGGGAGTACTCACAGATACGCAGTATTTT
TRBV12-3/TRBV12-4	-	few	TRBJ1-5	16	CASSSRGDGSNQPQHF	TGTGCCAGCAGTTCTAGAGGGGATGGGAGCAATCAGCCCCAGCATTTT
TRBV7-8	-	-	TRBJ2-1	17	CASRFRGRTRDWNEQFF	TGTGCCAGCAGATTTAGGGGTAGGACAAGGGATTGGAATGAGCAGTTCTTC
TRBV18	-	-	TRBJ1-2	13	CASSPPGVDGYTF	TGTGCCAGCTCACCACCGGGGGTAGATGGCTACACCTTC
TRBV6-5	TRBD1	many	TRBJ2-7	12	CATWDRGYEQYF	TGTGCCACCTGGGACAGGGGTTACGAGCAGTACTTC
TRBV12-5	-	-	TRBJ2-7	15	CASGNRGISPYEQYF	TGTGCTAGTGGCAATAGAGGGATTTCCCCCTACGAGCAGTACTTC
TRBV12-3/TRBV12-4	TRBD1	-	TRBJ1-1	12	CASRGTGSEAFF	TGTGCCAGCAGGGGGACAGGGTCTGAAGCTTTCTTT
TRBV27	TRBD2	-	TRBJ2-1	18	CASSLWGLAGPSYNEQFF	TGTGCCAGCAGTTTATGGGGACTAGCGGGGCCTTCCTACAATGAGCAGTTCTTC
TRBV21-1	-	-	TRBJ1-5	16	CASSKQGAGSNQPQHF	TGTGCCAGCAGCAAACAGGGGGCGGGTAGCAATCAGCCCCAGCATTTT
TRBV2	-	-	TRBJ2-1	16	CASSTGTWGSYNEQFF	TGTGCCAGCAGTACCGGGACTTGGGGTTCCTACAATGAGCAGTTCTTC
TRBV4-3	-	-	TRBJ1-1	14	CASSQDAGDTEAFF	TGCGCCAGCAGCCAAGATGCGGGGGACACTGAAGCTTTCTTT
TRBV19	-	-	TRBJ1-1	16	CASSGIAGTPNTEAFF	TGTGCCAGTAGTGGAATCGCCGGGACACCGAACACTGAAGCTTTCTTT
TRBV7-6	TRBD1	-	TRBJ2-1	16	CASSSLLQGSYNEQFF	TGTGCCAGCAGCTCCCTGTTACAGGGGAGTTACAATGAGCAGTTCTTC
TRBV27	-	-	TRBJ1-1	15	CASSLSGGPRTEAFF	TGTGCCAGCAGTTTATCCGGGGGTCCGCGAACTGAAGCTTTCTTT
TRBV7-2	TRBD1	-	TRBJ1-2	15	CASSPDRGRGYGYTF	TGTGCCAGCAGCCCGGACAGGGGGCGGGGCTATGGCTACACCTTC
TRBV28	-	few	TRBJ1-5	13	CASSLQGIQPQHF	TGTGCCAGCAGTCTGCAGGGAATTCAGCCCCAGCATTTT
TRBV12-3/TRBV12-4	-	-	TRBJ1-6	14	CASSFSPGDSPLHF	TGTGCCAGCAGTTTCAGTCCGGGGGATTCACCCCTCCACTTT
TRBV6-1	TRBD1	-	TRBJ1-2	15	CASRTGTGEMYGYTF	TGTGCCAGCAGAACCGGGACAGGGGAAATGTATGGCTACACCTTC
TRBV7-2	-	-	TRBJ2-6	16	CASSLEGGSGANVLTF	TGTGCCAGCAGCCTCGAAGGGGGTTCTGGGGCCAACGTCCTGACTTTC
TRBV9	-	few	TRBJ1-2	16	CASSVDVTHPGYGYTF	TGTGCCAGCAGCGTAGATGTCACCCACCCCGGCTATGGCTACACCTTC
TRBV7-2	-	-	TRBJ1-6	15	CASSSLSSYNSPLHF	TGTGCCAGCAGCAGCCTTAGCTCCTATAATTCACCCCTCCACTTT
TRBV9	-	-	TRBJ1-5	15	CASSVDGTGNQPQHF	TGTGCCAGCAGCGTAGACGGCACGGGCAATCAGCCCCAGCATTTT
TRBV20-1	-	-	TRBJ2-5	13	CSASEHTAGAQYF	TGCAGTGCTAGTGAGCACACGGCAGGGGCCCAGTACTTC
TRBV20-1	TRBD1	-	TRBJ1-6	15	CSAPGTEVNNSPLHF	TGCAGTGCTCCCGGGACAGAAGTAAATAATTCACCCCTCCACTTT
TRBV4-3	-	few	TRBJ2-1	16	CASSQDWASSYNEQFF	TGCGCCAGCAGCCAAGATTGGGCCAGCTCCTACAATGAGCAGTTCTTC
TRBV25-1	-	few	TRBJ2-2	16	CASSEYSLDYSGELFF	TGTGCCAGCAGTGAATACTCACTAGACTACTCCGGGGAGCTGTTTTTT
TRBV20-1	TRBD1	-	TRBJ2-7	13	CSASTGGLDEQYF	TGCAGTGCTAGTACAGGGGGCTTGGACGAGCAGTACTTC
TRBV7-2	-	many	TRBJ2-3	13	CASSFGLTDTQYF	TGTGCCAGCAGCTTTGGTCTCACAGATACGCAGTATTTT
TRBV18	-	-	TRBJ1-2	14	CASSQGVLQYGYTF	TGTGCCAGCTCACAGGGAGTCTTACAGTATGGCTACACCTTC
TRBV5-1	TRBD1	few	TRBJ2-7	14	CASSLWTGAYEQYF	TGCGCCAGCAGCCTATGGACAGGGGCCTACGAGCAGTACTTC
TRBV6-2/TRBV6-3	TRBD2	few	TRBJ2-5	13	CASSSGTMGTQYF	TGTGCCAGCAGTTCCGGGACTATGGGGACCCAGTACTTC
TRBV12-5	-	-	TRBJ2-7	11	CASGLGGVQYF	TGTGCTAGTGGTTTGGGTGGCGTACAGTACTTC
TRBV12-3/TRBV12-4	-	-	TRBJ1-2	15	CASSLRGAQGCGYTF	TGTGCCAGCAGTTTAAGGGGGGCGCAGGGCTGTGGCTACACCTTC
TRBV9	-	-	TRBJ1-5	15	CASSAEGDSNQPQHF	TGTGCCAGCAGCGCCGAGGGGGATAGCAATCAGCCCCAGCATTTT
TRBV2	TRBD1	-	TRBJ1-5	14	CANHPTGTNQPQHF	TGTGCCAACCATCCGACAGGGACCAATCAGCCCCAGCATTTT
TRBV4-3	TRBD1	-	TRBJ1-1	15	CASSRADRGNFEVFF	TGCGCCAGCAGCCGGGCGGACAGGGGTAATTTCGAAGTTTTCTTT
TRBV5-4	TRBD1	few	TRBJ1-4	16	CASSPGRGQGDEKLFF	TGTGCCAGCAGCCCCGGCCGGGGACAGGGTGACGAAAAACTGTTTTTT
TRBV3-1	TRBD2	-	TRBJ2-1	15	CASSPLAEVYNEQFF	TGTGCCAGCAGCCCCCTAGCGGAGGTCTACAATGAGCAGTTCTTC
TRBV6-5	TRBD1	few	TRBJ1-4	14	CASTPTGSREKLFF	TGTGCCAGCACCCCGACAGGGAGTCGCGAAAAACTGTTTTTT
TRBV7-2	TRBD2	few	TRBJ2-1	16	CASSFELAGGPNEQFF	TGTGCCAGCAGCTTTGAACTAGCGGGGGGGCCAAATGAGCAGTTCTTC
TRBV6-2/TRBV6-3	TRBD1	-	TRBJ1-5	14	CAIKGTVANQPQHF	TGTGCCATCAAGGGGACAGTCGCGAATCAGCCCCAGCATTTT
TRBV7-9	-	few	TRBJ2-5	11	CASSPVETQYF	TGTGCCAGCAGCCCAGTAGAGACCCAGTACTTC
TRBV20-1	-	few	TRBJ1-1	14	CSARPLQGNTEAFF	TGCAGTGCTAGACCATTACAGGGGAACACTGAAGCTTTCTTT
TRBV6-2/TRBV6-3	TRBD1	-	TRBJ1-1	16	CASSYGSGGMNTEAFF	TGTGCCAGCAGTTACGGGTCAGGGGGAATGAACACTGAAGCTTTCTTT
TRBV13	-	-	TRBJ1-2	14	CASSNRVGVKGYTF	TGTGCCAGCAGCAACAGGGTTGGAGTAAAAGGCTACACCTTC
TRBV9	TRBD1	few	TRBJ1-2	13	CASSVSRDRDYTF	TGTGCCAGCAGCGTGAGCCGGGACAGGGACTACACCTTC
TRBV20-1	TRBD1	few	TRBJ1-1	14	CSARVTGMNTEAFF	TGCAGTGCTAGAGTGACAGGGATGAACACTGAAGCTTTCTTT
TRBV6-2/TRBV6-3	-	-	TRBJ1-2	16	CASSLGLRDSDYGYTF	TGTGCCAGCAGTCTCGGTCTCCGGGACTCGGACTATGGCTACACCTTC